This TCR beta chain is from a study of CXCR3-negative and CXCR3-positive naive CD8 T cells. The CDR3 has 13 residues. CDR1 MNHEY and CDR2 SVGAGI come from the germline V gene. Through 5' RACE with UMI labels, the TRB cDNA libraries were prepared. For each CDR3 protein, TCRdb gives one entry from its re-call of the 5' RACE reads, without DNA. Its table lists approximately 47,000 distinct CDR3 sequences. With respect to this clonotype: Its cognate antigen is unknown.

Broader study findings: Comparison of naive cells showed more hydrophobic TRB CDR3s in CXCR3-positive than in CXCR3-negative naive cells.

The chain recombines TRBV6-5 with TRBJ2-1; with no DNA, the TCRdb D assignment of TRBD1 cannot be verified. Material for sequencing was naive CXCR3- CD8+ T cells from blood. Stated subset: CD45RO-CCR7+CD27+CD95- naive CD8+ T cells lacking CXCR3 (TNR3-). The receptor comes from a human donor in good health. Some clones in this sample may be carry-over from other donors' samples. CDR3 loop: CASSYYRGNEQFF.